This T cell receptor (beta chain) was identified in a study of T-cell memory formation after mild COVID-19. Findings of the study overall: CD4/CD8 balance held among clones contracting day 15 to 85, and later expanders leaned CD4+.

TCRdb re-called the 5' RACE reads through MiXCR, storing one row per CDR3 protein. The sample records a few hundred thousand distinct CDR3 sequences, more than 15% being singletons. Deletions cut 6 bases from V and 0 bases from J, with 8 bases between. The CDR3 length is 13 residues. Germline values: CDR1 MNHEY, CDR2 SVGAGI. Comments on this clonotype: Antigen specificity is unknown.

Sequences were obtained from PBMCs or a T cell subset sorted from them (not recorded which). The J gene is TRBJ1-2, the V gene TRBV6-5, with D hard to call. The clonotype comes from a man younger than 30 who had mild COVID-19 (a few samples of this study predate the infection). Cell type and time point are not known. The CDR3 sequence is CASRELANYGYTF. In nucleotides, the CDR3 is TGTGCCAGCAGGGAGCTAGCTAACTATGGCTACACCTTC.